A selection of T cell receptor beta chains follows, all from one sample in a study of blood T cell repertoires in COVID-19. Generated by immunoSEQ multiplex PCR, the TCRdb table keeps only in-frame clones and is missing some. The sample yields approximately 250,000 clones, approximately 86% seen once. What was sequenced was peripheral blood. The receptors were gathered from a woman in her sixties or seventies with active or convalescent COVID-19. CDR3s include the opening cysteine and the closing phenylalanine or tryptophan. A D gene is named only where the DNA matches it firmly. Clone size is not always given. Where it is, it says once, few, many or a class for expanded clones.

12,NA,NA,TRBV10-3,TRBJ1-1,TGTGCCATAGGGGAAGGAGTCACTGAAGCTTTCTTT,CAIGEGVTEAFF
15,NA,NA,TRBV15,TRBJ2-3,TGTGCCACCAAAAAACAGAGAATCAGCACAGATACGCAGTATTTT,CATKKQRISTDTQYF
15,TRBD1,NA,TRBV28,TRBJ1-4,TGTGCCAGCAGTTTACCCGGGACAGGGCGAGAAAAACTGTTTTTT,CASSLPGTGREKLFF
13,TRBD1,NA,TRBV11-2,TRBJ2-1,TGTGCCAGCAGCTTGGACAGGGACCATGAGCAGTTCTTC,CASSLDRDHEQFF
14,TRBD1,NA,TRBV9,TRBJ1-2,TGTGCCAGCAGCGATAGGACAGGGCGGTATGGCTACACCTTC,CASSDRTGRYGYTF
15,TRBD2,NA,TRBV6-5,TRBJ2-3,TGTGCCAGCAGTTACGCAGCGGGAGGCACAGATACGCAGTATTTT,CASSYAAGGTDTQYF
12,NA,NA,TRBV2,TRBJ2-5,TGTGCCAGCATCGAGAATCAAGAGACCCAGTACTTC,CASIENQETQYF
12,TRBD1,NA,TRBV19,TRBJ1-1,TGTGCCAGTAGTTTCGGACAGGGGGAAGCTTTCTTT,CASSFGQGEAFF
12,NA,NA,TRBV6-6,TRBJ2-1,TGTGCCAGCAGTCATGGACAAACTGAGCAGTTCTTC,CASSHGQTEQFF
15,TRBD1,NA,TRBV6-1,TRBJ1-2,TGTGCCAGCAGTGAAGGGGGACAGGGATACTATGGCTACACCTTC,CASSEGGQGYYGYTF
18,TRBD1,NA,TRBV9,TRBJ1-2,TGTGCCAGCAGCGTAGCCGGGACAGGGGATAGAGGAGTCTATGGCTACACCTTC,CASSVAGTGDRGVYGYTF
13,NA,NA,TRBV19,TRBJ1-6,TGTGCCAGTAGTATTGGCATTAATTCACCCCTCCACTTT,CASSIGINSPLHF
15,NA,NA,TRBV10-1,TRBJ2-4,TGCGCCAGCAGTGGGGACCCGGACCCGGAGGGCATTCAGTACTTC,CASSGDPDPEGIQYF
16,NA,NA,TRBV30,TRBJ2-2,TGTGCCTGGAGTGACCAGGGCAGGATGAACACCGGGGAGCTGTTTTTT,CAWSDQGRMNTGELFF
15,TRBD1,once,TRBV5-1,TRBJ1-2,TGCGCCAGCAGCTACGGGACAGGGCTTCACTATGGCTACACCTTC,CASSYGTGLHYGYTF
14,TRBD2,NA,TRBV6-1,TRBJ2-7,TGTGCCAGCAGTGAAGCGGGAGGGCCCGACGAGCAGTACTTC,CASSEAGGPDEQYF
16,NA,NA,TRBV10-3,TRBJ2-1,TGTGCCATCAGCAGTCCCGGGACCGAGGAGGGCAATGAGCAGTTCTTC,CAISSPGTEEGNEQFF
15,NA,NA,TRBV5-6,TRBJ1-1,TGTGCCAGCAGCTTCCTAACAGCCGCGGGCACTGAAGCTTTCTTT,CASSFLTAAGTEAFF
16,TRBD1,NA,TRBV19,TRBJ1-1,TGTGCCAGCAGCCAGGTTCGACAGGGGGCTAGGACTGAAGCTTTCTTT,CASSQVRQGARTEAFF
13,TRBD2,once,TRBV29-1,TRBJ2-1,TGCAGCGTCTTCAGCGGGAGCTGGAATGAGCAGTTCTTC,CSVFSGSWNEQFF
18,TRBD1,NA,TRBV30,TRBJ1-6,TGTGCCTGGAGTTTGCCCCTTGATCGACAGGGTAGTAATTCACCCCTCCACTTT,CAWSLPLDRQGSNSPLHF
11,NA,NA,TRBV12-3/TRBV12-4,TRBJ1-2,TGTGCCAGCAGTCGGGGCTATGGCTACACCTTC,CASSRGYGYTF
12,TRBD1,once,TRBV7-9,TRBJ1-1,TGTGCCACCCAAACAGGGGGCACTGAAGCTTTCTTT,CATQTGGTEAFF
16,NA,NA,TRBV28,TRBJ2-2,TGTGCCAGCAGTTGGGCCCGCACGGAGGTCACCGGGGAGCTGTTTTTT,CASSWARTEVTGELFF
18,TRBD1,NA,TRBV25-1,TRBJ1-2,TGTGCCAGCAGTGAATTGGGGGGGACAGGGGGCGCAGACTATGGCTACACCTTC,CASSELGGTGGADYGYTF
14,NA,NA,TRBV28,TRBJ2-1,TGTGCCAGCAGTTTAAGGGGCTCCTACAATGAGCAGTTCTTC,CASSLRGSYNEQFF
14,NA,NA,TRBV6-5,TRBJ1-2,TGTGCCACAACTATAAACGGGGCTAACTATGGCTACACCTTC,CATTINGANYGYTF